The entry below gives a single T cell receptor beta chain sequence along with its context. Its target is unknown. These data are taken from a study of graft-versus-host responses after intestinal transplantation. CDR3 length: 14 residues. The germline V gene has CDR1 SGHNT and CDR2 YYREEE (reference sequence). The V and J ends lost 1 base and 6 bases respectively, with 13 bases between them. Study results and caveats: Among circulating GvH clones, peak levels were associated with early post-transplant declines in HvG clones. Subjects displaying graft-donor T cell macrochimerism possessed elevated graft-versus-host to host-versus-graft clonal ratios inside allografts. Recipient bone marrow held GvH clones, some seen earlier in ileum or blood.

This table comes from immunoSEQ multiplex PCR, and its TCRdb copy is limited to in-frame clones, with some not included. Of approximately 130,000 clones detected, roughly 92% appear once; the ten largest clones hold roughly 0.15%. This chain links TRBV5-4 with TRBJ1-1; D unresolved. The sequence came from a human donor who received an intestinal transplant. The sample was unstimulated CD4+ T cells sorted from spleen or lymph node cells, taken before intestinal transplant. CDR3 region: CASSLLGLGAEAFF. CDR3 coding DNA: TGTGCCAGCAGCTTGCTCGGGCTTGGCGCTGAAGCTTTCTTT.